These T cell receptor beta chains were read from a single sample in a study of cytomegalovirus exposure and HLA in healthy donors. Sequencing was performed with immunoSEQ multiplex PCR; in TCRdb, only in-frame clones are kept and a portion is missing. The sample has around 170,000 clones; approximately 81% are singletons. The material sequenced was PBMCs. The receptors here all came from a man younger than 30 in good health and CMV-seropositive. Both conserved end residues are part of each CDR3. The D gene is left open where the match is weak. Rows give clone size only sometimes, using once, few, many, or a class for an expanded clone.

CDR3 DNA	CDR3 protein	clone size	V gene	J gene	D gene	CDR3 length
TGTGCCAGCAGCTTAGGGCCGGCGACGGACATTCAGTACTTC	CASSLGPATDIQYF	-	TRBV7-3	TRBJ2-4	-	14
TGTGCCAGCAGCGTAGAAGGGACAGGGGGGAACACTGAAGCTTTCTTT	CASSVEGTGGNTEAFF	-	TRBV9	TRBJ1-1	TRBD1	16
TGCGCCAGCAGCTGGACAGGGACCGGGGAGCTGTTTTTT	CASSWTGTGELFF	-	TRBV5-1	TRBJ2-2	TRBD1	13
TGCGCCAGCAGCCCCATAGCGGGAGGGACTTTCAATGAGCAGTTCTTC	CASSPIAGGTFNEQFF	-	TRBV5-1	TRBJ2-1	TRBD2	16
TGTGCCAGCAGCCCCCACTCCTACGAGCAGTACTTC	CASSPHSYEQYF	-	TRBV7-8	TRBJ2-7	-	12
TGTGCCAGTAGTATCGCGAGCAATCAGCCCCAGCATTTT	CASSIASNQPQHF	-	TRBV19	TRBJ1-5	-	13
TGTGCCTGGAGTTCTTTGCGGGGGTCGAACACTGAAGCTTTCTTT	CAWSSLRGSNTEAFF	-	TRBV30	TRBJ1-1	-	15
TGCAGCGGGGGGGGCGGAGAGACCCAGTACTTC	CSGGGGETQYF	-	TRBV29-1	TRBJ2-5	-	11
TGTGCCAGCACCTCGCCGTTTGGACAACTCTCTGGGGCCAACGTCCTGACTTTC	CASTSPFGQLSGANVLTF	-	TRBV5-5	TRBJ2-6	-	18
TGCGCCAGCAGCTTGGGCCCACAGGGAACCCTCTATAATTCACCCCTCCACTTT	CASSLGPQGTLYNSPLHF	-	TRBV5-1	TRBJ1-6	-	18
TGCAGCGTTTCGCCAGGACTAGCGGGAGGGTACAATGAGCAGTTCTTC	CSVSPGLAGGYNEQFF	once	TRBV29-1	TRBJ2-1	TRBD2	16
TGTGCCAGTAGTATACCAAGAATGACTAATACGCAGTATTTT	CASSIPRMTNTQYF	-	TRBV19	TRBJ2-3	-	14
TGCAGCGGGGGCGGCTCGGTCACAACCGGTGAGCAGTTCTTC	CSGGGSVTTGEQFF	-	TRBV29-1	TRBJ2-1	-	14
TGTGCCAGCAGCTGGACAGGGGATCAGCCCCAGCATTTT	CASSWTGDQPQHF	-	TRBV7-9	TRBJ1-5	TRBD1	13
TGTGCCAGCAGTGCCACAGGGAGCGGACTCTACGAGCAGTACTTC	CASSATGSGLYEQYF	many	TRBV28	TRBJ2-7	-	15
TGTGCCAGCTCGAGCGGGAGGTCCTACAATGAGCAGTTCTTC	CASSSGRSYNEQFF	-	TRBV5-8	TRBJ2-1	TRBD2	14
TGTGCCAGCAGCCTGCTAGGACTATACCAAGAGACCCAGTACTTC	CASSLLGLYQETQYF	once	TRBV6-6	TRBJ2-5	-	15
TGTGCCAGCAGCCAATACGAATGGGGGGGTGAAAAACTGTTTTTT	CASSQYEWGGEKLFF	-	TRBV14	TRBJ1-4	-	15
TGTGCCAGCAGTGAGGTCCCGGGACAGGGAGCCTACGAGCAGTACTTC	CASSEVPGQGAYEQYF	once	TRBV6-1	TRBJ2-7	TRBD1	16
TGTGCCAGCAGGGGGGGAGTGAACACTGAAGCTTTCTTT	CASRGGVNTEAFF	once	TRBV27	TRBJ1-1	-	13
TGTGCCAGCAGTTTTCACTCTGGAAACACCATATATTTT	CASSFHSGNTIYF	-	TRBV28	TRBJ1-3	-	13
TGCAGCGTTGATCTTGCCGGGGGTCACACAGATACGCAGTATTTT	CSVDLAGGHTDTQYF	-	TRBV29-1	TRBJ2-3	-	15
TGTGCCAGCAGCGGCGAACAGGGTGTCTACGAGCAGTACTTC	CASSGEQGVYEQYF	few	TRBV7-6	TRBJ2-7	-	14
TGTGCCAGTAGTAGGGACAGGGGGCCTGGAGGCTATGGCTACACCTTC	CASSRDRGPGGYGYTF	-	TRBV19	TRBJ1-2	TRBD1	16
TGCGCCAGCAGCTTCGGGACTAGCTTTAAAGAGCAGTACTTC	CASSFGTSFKEQYF	-	TRBV5-1	TRBJ2-7	TRBD2	14
TGTGCCAGCAGTTCCTTGATTGGCAGGGACTATAATTCACCCCTCCACTTT	CASSSLIGRDYNSPLHF	-	TRBV28	TRBJ1-6	-	17
TGTGCCAGTAGTATAGCAATGAACACTGAAGCTTTCTTT	CASSIAMNTEAFF	-	TRBV19	TRBJ1-1	-	13
TGCGCCAGCAGCTTGGGGTATACAGGGGGCGTCGAGCAGTACTTC	CASSLGYTGGVEQYF	once	TRBV5-1	TRBJ2-7	TRBD1	15
TGTGCCAGCAGCTTCCCCCCTCCTGGGGCCAACGTCCTGACTTTC	CASSFPPPGANVLTF	-	TRBV7-9	TRBJ2-6	-	15
TGTGCCAGCAGCGGGGCCTCGGGAGCTAACTATGGCTACACCTTC	CASSGASGANYGYTF	-	TRBV7-9	TRBJ1-2	-	15
TGCAGCGTCTACTTGAACACCGGGGAGCTGTTTTTT	CSVYLNTGELFF	-	TRBV29-1	TRBJ2-2	-	12
TGTGCCAGTGGGACAGGGGAATATTGGAACACTGAAGCTTTCTTT	CASGTGEYWNTEAFF	-	TRBV28	TRBJ1-1	TRBD1	15
TGTGCCAGTAGTGCCGTCAGGGACAATGAGCAGTTCTTC	CASSAVRDNEQFF	few	TRBV19	TRBJ2-1	-	13
TGTGCCAGCAGAACAGGGGCATTCACCGGGGAGCTGTTTTTT	CASRTGAFTGELFF	-	TRBV27	TRBJ2-2	TRBD1	14
TGTGCCAGTAGTTCACGGGACAGGGGAACCTACGAGCAGTACTTC	CASSSRDRGTYEQYF	-	TRBV19	TRBJ2-7	TRBD1	15
TGTGCCAGCAGTGAGCACGGGGGGCAGGACACTGAAGCTTTCTTT	CASSEHGGQDTEAFF	-	TRBV25-1	TRBJ1-1	-	15